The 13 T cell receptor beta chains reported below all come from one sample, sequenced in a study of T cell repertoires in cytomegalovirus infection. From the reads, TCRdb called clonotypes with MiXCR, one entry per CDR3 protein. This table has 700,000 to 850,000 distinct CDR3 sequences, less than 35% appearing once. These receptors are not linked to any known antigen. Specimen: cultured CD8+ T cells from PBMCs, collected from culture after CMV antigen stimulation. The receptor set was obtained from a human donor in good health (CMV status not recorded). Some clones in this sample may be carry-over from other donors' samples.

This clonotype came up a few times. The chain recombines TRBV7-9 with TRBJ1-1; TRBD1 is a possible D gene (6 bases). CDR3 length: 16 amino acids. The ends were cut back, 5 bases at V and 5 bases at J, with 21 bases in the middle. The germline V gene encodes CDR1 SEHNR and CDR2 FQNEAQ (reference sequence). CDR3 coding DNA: TGTGCCAGCAGCCCAGCCGGTCGGGGGCGGCGGACTGAAGCTTTCTTT. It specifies CASSPAGRGRRTEAFF. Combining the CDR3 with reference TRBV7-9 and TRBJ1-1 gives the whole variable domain DTGVSQNPRHKITKRGQNVTFRCDPISEHNRLYWYRQTLGQGPEFLTYFQNEAQLEKSRLLSDRFSAERPKGSFSTLEIQRTEQGDSAMYLCASSPAGRGRRTEAFFGQGTRLTVV.

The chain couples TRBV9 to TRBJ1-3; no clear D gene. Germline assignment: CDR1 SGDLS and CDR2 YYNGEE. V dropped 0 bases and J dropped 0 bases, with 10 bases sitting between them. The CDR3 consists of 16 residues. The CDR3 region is CASSVEPRPSGNTIYF. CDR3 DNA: TGTGCCAGCAGCGTAGAGCCCAGGCCCTCTGGAAACACCATATATTTT.

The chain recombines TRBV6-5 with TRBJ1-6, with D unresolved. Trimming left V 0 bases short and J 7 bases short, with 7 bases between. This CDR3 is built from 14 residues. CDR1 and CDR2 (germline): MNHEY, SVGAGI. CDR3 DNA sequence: TGTGCCAGCAGTTACTCGTTGGCCAATTCACCCCTCCACTTT. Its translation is CASSYSLANSPLHF.

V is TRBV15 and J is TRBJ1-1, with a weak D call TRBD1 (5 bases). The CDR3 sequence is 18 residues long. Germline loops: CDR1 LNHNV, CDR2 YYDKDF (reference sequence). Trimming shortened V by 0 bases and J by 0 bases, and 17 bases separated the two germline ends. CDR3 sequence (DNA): TGTGCCACCAGCAGAGATCCCGGACGGACACTCATGAACACTGAAGCTTTCTTT. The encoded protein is CATSRDPGRTLMNTEAFF.

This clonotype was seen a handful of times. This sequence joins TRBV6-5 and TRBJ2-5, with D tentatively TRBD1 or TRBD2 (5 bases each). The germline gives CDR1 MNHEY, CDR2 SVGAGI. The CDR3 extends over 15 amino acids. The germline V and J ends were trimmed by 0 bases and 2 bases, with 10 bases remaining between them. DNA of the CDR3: TGTGCCAGCAGTTACTCGGCTTGGGGGCAAGAGACCCAGTACTTC. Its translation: CASSYSAWGQETQYF.

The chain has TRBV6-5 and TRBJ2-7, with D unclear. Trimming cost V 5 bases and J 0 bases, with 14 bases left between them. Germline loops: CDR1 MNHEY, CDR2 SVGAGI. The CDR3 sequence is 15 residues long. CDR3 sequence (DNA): TGTGCCAGCAGTCCATTCCCGGAAATCTCCTACGAGCAGTACTTC. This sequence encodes CASSPFPEISYEQYF.

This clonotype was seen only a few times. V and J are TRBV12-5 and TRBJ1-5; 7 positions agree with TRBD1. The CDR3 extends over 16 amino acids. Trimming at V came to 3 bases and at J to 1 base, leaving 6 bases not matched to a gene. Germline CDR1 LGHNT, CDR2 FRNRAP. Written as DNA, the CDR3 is TGTGCTAGTGGTTTTCTTACGACAGGGAGCAATCAGCCCCAGCATTTT. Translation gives CASGFLTTGSNQPQHF.

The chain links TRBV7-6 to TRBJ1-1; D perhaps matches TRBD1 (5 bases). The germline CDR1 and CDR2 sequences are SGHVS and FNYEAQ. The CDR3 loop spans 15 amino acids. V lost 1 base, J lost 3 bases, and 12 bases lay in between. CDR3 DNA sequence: TGTGCCAGCAGCTTAGAAGGGGTTCGAGACACTGAAGCTTTCTTT. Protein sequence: CASSLEGVRDTEAFF.

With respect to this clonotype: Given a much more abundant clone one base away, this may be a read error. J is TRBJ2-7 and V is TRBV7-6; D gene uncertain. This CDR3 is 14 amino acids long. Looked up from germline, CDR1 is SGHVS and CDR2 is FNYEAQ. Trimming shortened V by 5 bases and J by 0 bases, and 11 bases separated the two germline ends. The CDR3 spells CASSLGDHSYEQYV. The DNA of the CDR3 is TGTGCCAGCAGCCTAGGCGACCACTCCTACGAGCAGTACGTC.

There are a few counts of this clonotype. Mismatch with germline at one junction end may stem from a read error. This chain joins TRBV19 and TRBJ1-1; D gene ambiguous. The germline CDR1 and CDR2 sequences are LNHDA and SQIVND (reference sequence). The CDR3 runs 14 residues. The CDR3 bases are TGTGCCAGTAGTATTGACGGTGAGAACGCTGAAGCTTTCTTT. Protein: CASSIDGENAEAFF.

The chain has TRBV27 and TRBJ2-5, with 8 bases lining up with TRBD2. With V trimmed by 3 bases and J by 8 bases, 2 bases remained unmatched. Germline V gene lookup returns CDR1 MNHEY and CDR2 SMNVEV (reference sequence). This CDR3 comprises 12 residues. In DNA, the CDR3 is TGTGCCAGCAGTTTCGCGGGGGGTACCCAGTACTTC. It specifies CASSFAGGTQYF.

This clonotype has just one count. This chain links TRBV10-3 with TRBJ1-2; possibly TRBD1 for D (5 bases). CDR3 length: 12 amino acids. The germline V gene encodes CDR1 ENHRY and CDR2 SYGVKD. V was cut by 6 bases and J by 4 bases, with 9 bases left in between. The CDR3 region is CAIRDTSYGYTF. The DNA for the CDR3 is TGTGCCATCAGGGACACCAGCTATGGCTACACCTTC.

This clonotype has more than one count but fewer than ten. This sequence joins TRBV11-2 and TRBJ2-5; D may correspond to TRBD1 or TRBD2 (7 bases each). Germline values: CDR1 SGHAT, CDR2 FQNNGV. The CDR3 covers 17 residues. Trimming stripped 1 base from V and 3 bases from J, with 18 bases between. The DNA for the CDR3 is TGTGCCAGCAGCTTAGGTGGGAGGGGGCGCGGGGAAGAGACCCAGTACTTC. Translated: CASSLGGRGRGEETQYF.